This TCR beta chain was sequenced during a study of identical twins. This clonotype turned up a few times. Antigen: not known. The ends were cut back, 6 bases at V and 3 bases at J, with 8 bases in the middle. The CDR3 loop spans 13 amino acids. CDR1 and CDR2 from the germline V gene are MNHNY and SVGAGI (reference sequence). Donors were all healthy Caucasians. Study-wide points: Conclusions were drawn cross-sectionally by statistical analysis, without following the same donors.

One entry per CDR3 protein, called by TCRdb with MiXCR from the 5' RACE reads. The data hold hundreds of thousands of distinct CDR3 sequences, with roughly 10% observed a single time. This clonotype originated in a woman between 18 and 30 years old in good health. The sample was memory (CD45RO+) T cells sorted from blood. The chain joins TRBV6-6 to TRBJ1-4; D ambiguous. DNA of the CDR3: TGTGCCAGCAGCGGCAGAGCTAATGAAAAACTGTTTTTT. This sequence encodes CASSGRANEKLFF.